The clone carrying this T cell receptor (beta chain) has at least ten counts. The data originate from a study of T-cell reconstitution after alpha-beta-depleted transplantation in children. This CDR3 region has 18 residues. J gave up 0 bases and V 0 bases, and 5 bases lay outside the gene matches. Preparation of the TCRbeta library used unique molecular identifiers. TCRdb re-derived calls from the PCR reads in MiXCR, one entry per CDR3 protein. Among more than 150,000 distinct CDR3 sequences listed, approximately 7% were seen once. Material: PBMCs from the stem cell graft donor, obtained from the stem cell graft. The clonotype comes from a human donor who donated a stem cell graft to a child with Wiskott-Aldrich syndrome. The chain joins TRBV12-3 or TRBV12-4 to TRBJ2-1; TRBD2 matches at 10 bases. Here the CDR3 DNA reads TGTGCCAGCAGTTTAGCAAGCGGGAGGGTCGTCTCCTACAATGAGCAGTTCTTC. Protein product: CASSLASGRVVSYNEQFF.